These 10 T cell receptor beta chains came from one sample sequenced in a study of blood T cell repertoires in COVID-19. Measured with immunoSEQ multiplex PCR; TCRdb has only the in-frame clones, and not every one. The table records about 21,000 clones, 83% of them present only once. The sample taken for sequencing was peripheral blood. The receptors here all came from a human donor in a cohort sampled during active COVID-19.

This clone was seen only a few times. The chain combines TRBV14 with TRBJ2-3; TRBD2 is a possible D gene (7 bases). CDR1 is SGHDN and CDR2 is FVKESK in the germline V gene. V dropped 6 bases and J dropped 2 bases, with 15 bases sitting between them. The CDR3 is 15 residues long. In nucleotides, the CDR3 is TGTGCCAGCAGTACGGGGGGCGGTCACACAGATACGCAGTATTTT. This codes for CASSTGGGHTDTQYF.

V and J are TRBV15 and TRBJ1-2, with D unclear. Germline CDR1 LNHNV, CDR2 YYDKDF (reference sequence). V lost 2 bases and J lost 4, with 20 bases in between. There are 17 residues in the CDR3. The CDR3 spells CATSRSPAEGGSYGYTF. The CDR3 nucleotides read TGTGCCACCAGCAGATCACCCGCCGAAGGAGGAAGCTATGGCTACACCTTC.

The chain employs TRBV30 and TRBJ2-3; TRBD1 matches 7 bases. Germline CDR1 GTSNPN, CDR2 SVGIG (reference sequence). The CDR3 sequence is 13 residues long. J was trimmed by 4 bases and V by 0 bases; bases with no gene match: 1. This CDR3 is CAWSVQGADTQYF. The CDR3 region has the DNA TGTGCCTGGAGTGTTCAGGGGGCAGATACGCAGTATTTT.

The chain carries TRBV19 and TRBJ1-2; possible D gene TRBD1, 5 bases. Per germline, CDR1 LNHDA and CDR2 SQIVND (reference sequence). Trimming removed 4 bases at V and 4 bases at J, with 16 bases between. CDR3 length: 15 amino acids. The chain's CDR3 is CASSTRDSPFYGYTF. The CDR3, as DNA: TGTGCCAGTAGTACCCGGGACTCCCCCTTCTATGGCTACACCTTC.

The chain employs TRBV30 and TRBJ2-2; D is unresolved. This CDR3 contains 14 residues. Germline V gives CDR1 GTSNPN, CDR2 SVGIG (reference sequence). V lost 0 bases, J lost 7 bases, and 12 bases lay in between. The CDR3 sequence is CAWSVLTGLGELFF. In nucleotides, the CDR3 is TGTGCCTGGAGTGTACTTACGGGTCTCGGGGAGCTGTTTTTT.

The chain has TRBV27 and TRBJ1-1, with 8 bases aligning to TRBD1. The junction had 6 bases not matched to a gene; V was cut back by 5 bases and J by 1 base. The CDR3 runs to 15 residues. Germline V gene sequence: CDR1 MNHEY, CDR2 SMNVEV (reference sequence). The CDR3 spells CASSVRTGRNTEAFF. CDR3 in DNA: TGTGCCAGCAGTGTCAGGACAGGGAGGAACACTGAAGCTTTCTTT.

J is TRBJ1-4 and V is TRBV25-1; TRBD1 aligns across 12 bases. The CDR3 length is 16 residues. The V gene's germline CDR1 is MGHDK and CDR2 SYGVNS. J was trimmed by 5 bases and V by 6 bases; bases with no gene match: 7. This CDR3 is CASRGTGGGTNEKLFF. CDR3 in DNA: TGTGCCAGCAGGGGGACAGGGGGCGGAACGAATGAAAAACTGTTTTTT. The full variable domain, with the rest looked up from reference TRBV25-1 and TRBJ1-4, is EADIYQTPRYLVIGTGKKITLECSQTMGHDKMYWYQQDPGMELHLIHYSYGVNSTEKGDLSSESTVSRIRTEHFPLTLESARPSHTSQYLCASRGTGGGTNEKLFFGSGTQLSVL.

The chain recombines TRBV18 with TRBJ1-1; 11 nucleotides agree with TRBD1. The junction had 3 bases not matched to a gene; V was cut back by 5 bases and J by 1 base. This CDR3 comprises 15 residues. Germline CDR1 and CDR2: KGHSH and LQKENI. The chain's CDR3 is CASSGQGAENTEAFF. DNA of the CDR3: TGTGCCAGCTCAGGACAGGGGGCCGAGAACACTGAAGCTTTCTTT.

This clone was seen only once. This chain joins TRBV11-2 and TRBJ2-3, with 11 bases matching TRBD1. The CDR3 runs 17 residues. Losses at the gene ends were 5 bases for V and 1 base for J; bases not matched to a gene: 8. Germline values: CDR1 SGHAT, CDR2 FQNNGV. Here the CDR3 DNA reads TGTGCCAGCAGCCGTGACACGGACAGGGGGCGCACAGATACGCAGTATTTT. Translated: CASSRDTDRGRTDTQYF.

CDR3 nucleotides: TGTGCCAGCAGCTTGAGGACAGGGATGAACACTGAAGCTTTCTTT. It codes for CASSLRTGMNTEAFF. This rearrangement joins TRBV5-4 to TRBJ1-1; the match to TRBD1 covers 8 bases. The V and J ends lost 1 base and 0 bases, in that order; junction bases with no gene match: 2. This CDR3 has 15 residues. CDR1 and CDR2 from the germline V gene are SGHNT and YYREEE (reference sequence).